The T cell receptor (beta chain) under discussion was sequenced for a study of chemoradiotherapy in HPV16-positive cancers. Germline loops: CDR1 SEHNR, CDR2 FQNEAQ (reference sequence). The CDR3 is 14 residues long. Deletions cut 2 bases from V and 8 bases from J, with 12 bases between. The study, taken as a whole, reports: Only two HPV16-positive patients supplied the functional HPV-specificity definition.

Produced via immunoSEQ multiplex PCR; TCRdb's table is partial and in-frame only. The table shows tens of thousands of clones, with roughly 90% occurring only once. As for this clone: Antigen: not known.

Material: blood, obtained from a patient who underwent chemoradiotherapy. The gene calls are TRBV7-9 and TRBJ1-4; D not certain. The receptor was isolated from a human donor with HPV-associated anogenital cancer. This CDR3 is CASSLITGGEKLFF. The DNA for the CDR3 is TGTGCCAGCAGCTTAATCACGGGAGGGGAAAAACTGTTTTTT.